This TCR beta chain emerged from a study of regulatory T cells in long-lasting Graves disease (dated by TCRdb to the early 2020s). Background on the whole study: Antithyroid drugs had been taken for less than 3 months by newly diagnosed Graves' disease patients. The study took place in China and was registered as a clinical trial. Persistent Graves' disease patients were compared with newly diagnosed Graves' disease patients by peripheral blood TCR sequencing and RNA sequencing. A total of about 35 samples underwent TCR sequencing, from roughly 13 patients with persistent Graves' disease and about 20 patients with newly diagnosed Graves' disease.

CDR1 and CDR2 are read off the germline V gene as MNHNS and SASEGT. The CDR3, cysteine through phenylalanine, is 16 amino acids long. Only the CDR3 DNA stays, 48 bases, in frame from base 1. Germline trimming amounts to 6 bases on V and 0 bases on J, with 5 as the count of junction bases outside the gene matches. At least ten counts were recorded for this clonotype. Its antigen is currently not known. The input lacks base qualities; no much larger clone sits a single base away. Explained via the paper, the time point label denotes: newly diagnosed GD, antithyroid drugs for less than 3 months. For both TCR sequencing and RNA sequencing, RNA was extracted from PBMCs using TRIzol. The diagnosis of Graves' disease was made according to American Thyroid Association guidelines. Patients were recruited from an endocrinology department in Xi'an, China. From each patient, about 8.9 milliliters of peripheral blood was collected into an EDTA anticoagulant tube. Ficoll Paque Plus density gradient separation was used to isolate PBMCs, and no further T cell sorting was done. An Agilent 2100 Bioanalyzer and agarose gel were used to assess RNA quality, and a NanoDrop 2000 was used to measure RNA concentration.

Here is what the overall study found, with its caveats: The small sample size was acknowledged by the authors as a limitation that may reduce accuracy. Preferential use of TRBV28, TRBJ1-2 and TRBJ2-5 was observed in persistent disease, whereas TRBV20-1 and TRBJ2-1 were favored in newly diagnosed disease. Only peripheral blood was studied, because thyroid tissue, the primary lesion, was inaccessible. Compared with newly diagnosed patients, patients with persistent Graves' disease had lower TCR Shannon entropy and fewer highly expanded clones, which suggests clonal expansion. Sequencing and analysis were limited to the TCR beta chain. Persistent patients shared more public clonotypes among themselves (around 3,000) than newly diagnosed patients did (more than 950).

Library creation used multiplex PCR. TCRdb shows the sequencer as Illumina HiSeq 4000. To build TCR beta libraries, CDR3 regions were amplified by Arm-PCR using iRepertoire HTBI primers. PCR products were gel purified before sequencing. From the authors' description of their analysis: Across samples, around 58 TRBV and 13 to 15 TRBJ segments were identified and used for gene usage analysis of CDR3 amino acid clonotypes. COPE and FqMerger were used to merge the filtered high-quality paired reads into contigs. Contigs were aligned with BLAST to IMGT TRBV, TRBD and TRBJ reference genes, and CDR3 was defined per IMGT. Highly expanded clones were defined as clonotypes with a frequency above 0.1%. Shannon entropy served as the measure of repertoire diversity, while the Gini coefficient captured V-J evenness. Clonotypes shared by more than one individual were considered public. The public reads were reanalyzed by TCRdb: fastp trimming at Q25, MiXCR alignment, in-frame beta chains only. Rows matching on CDR3 protein sequence are summarized as one entry with the most common DNA and genes. These V and J calls rely on TCRdb rather than the paper's analysis. The sample records fewer than 350,000 distinct CDR3 sequences, 18% of which are singletons. About 39% of the sample rests with the top ten.

Recombination linked TRBV6-1 to TRBJ2-1; 10 junctional bases match TRBD2. This receptor was obtained from a female donor with Graves disease. The sequencing here drew on peripheral blood mononuclear cells (PBMCs), taken at new diagnosis, from a patient treated with antithyroid drugs. The CDR3 loop reads CASSYTSGISYNEQFF. The DNA reads as follows: TGTGCCAGCAGCTATACTAGCGGGATCTCCTACAATGAGCAGTTCTTC.